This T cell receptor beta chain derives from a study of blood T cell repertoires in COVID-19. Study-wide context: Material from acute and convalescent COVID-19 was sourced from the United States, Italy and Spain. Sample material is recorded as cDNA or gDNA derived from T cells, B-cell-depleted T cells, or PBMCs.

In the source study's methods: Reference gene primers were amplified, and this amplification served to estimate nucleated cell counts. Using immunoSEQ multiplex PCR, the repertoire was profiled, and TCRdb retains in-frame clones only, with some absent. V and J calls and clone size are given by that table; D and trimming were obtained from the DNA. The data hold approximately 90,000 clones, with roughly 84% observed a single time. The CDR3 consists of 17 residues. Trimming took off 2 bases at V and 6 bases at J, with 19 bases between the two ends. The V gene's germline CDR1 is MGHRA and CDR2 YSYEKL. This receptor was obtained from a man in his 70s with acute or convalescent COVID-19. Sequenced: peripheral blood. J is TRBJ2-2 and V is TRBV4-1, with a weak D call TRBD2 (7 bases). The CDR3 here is CASSQYGAGGRAGELFF. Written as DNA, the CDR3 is TGCGCCAGCAGCCAATACGGGGCCGGGGGGCGCGCCGGGGAGCTGTTTTTT.